What follows describes a single T cell receptor beta chain. Its antigen is unidentified. TCR beta CDR3 regions were amplified from RNA transcripts. First-round RT-PCR of the TCR CDR3 relied on the HTBI primer set. Via MiXCR, TCRdb re-called the multiplex PCR reads, giving one row per CDR3 protein. The table records approximately 510,000 distinct CDR3 sequences, about 20% of them present only once. Trimming left V 0 bases short and J 0 bases short, with 14 bases between. The CDR3 spans 16 residues. The germline V gene has CDR1 DFQATT and CDR2 SNEGSKA (reference sequence). When ophthalmopathy did not progress within 18 months, Graves' hyperthyroidism was considered stable. The sample is drawn from a study of T cells in Graves' hyperthyroidism and ophthalmopathy. Study-level results: Most thyroid clonotypes expanded above 0.001 were also detected in blood. By a 13 V-J model, ophthalmopathy was set apart from stable hyperthyroidism.

This sequence joins TRBV20-1 and TRBJ1-1, with TRBD1 as a possible D gene (6 bases). The sample was blood. The source of this sequence is a man aged 18 to 30 with Graves' hyperthyroidism. The CDR3, as DNA: TGCAGTGCTAGAGATTGGACAGTGCTTATGAACACTGAAGCTTTCTTT. Encoded protein: CSARDWTVLMNTEAFF.